The 5 T cell receptor beta chains below were found in one sample sequenced in a study of blood T cell repertoires in COVID-19. Assay used: immunoSEQ multiplex PCR; TCRdb lists only in-frame clones, some missing. The repertoire holds approximately 240,000 clones, with approximately 84% as singletons. The sample comprised peripheral blood. These receptors were collected from a man aged 50-59 years who had recovered from COVID-19.

A single count supports this clone. This chain connects TRBV3-1 (or the pseudogene TRBV3-2) to TRBJ1-2; TRBD1 matches at 9 bases. V trimming: 1 base; J trimming: 8 bases; junction bases outside the gene matches: 8. The CDR3 sequence is 15 residues long. In germline, CDR1 is LGHDT, CDR2 YNNKEL (reference sequence). CDR3 in DNA: TGTGCCAGCAGCCAAGGGCAGGGACAGGGAGACGGCTACACCTTC. Its protein product is CASSQGQGQGDGYTF.

The rearrangement joins TRBV6-6 to TRBJ2-4, with 7 bases matching TRBD1. This CDR3 is 15 amino acids long. Trimming removed 4 bases from V and 5 bases from J; junction bases left unmatched: 8. Germline CDR1 MNHNY, CDR2 SVGAGI (reference sequence). The CDR3 DNA follows: TGTGCCAGCAGTTGGGACAGAGTTAGCCAAAACATTCAGTACTTC. As protein: CASSWDRVSQNIQYF.

This clone was seen more than once but under ten times. J is TRBJ1-6 and V is TRBV30; TRBD1 aligns across 8 bases. The CDR3 contains 14 residues. Germline lookup yields CDR1 GTSNPN and CDR2 SVGIG (reference sequence). The V segment lost 8 bases and the J segment 9 bases; nucleotides outside the gene matches: 12. CDR3 nucleotides: TGTGCCGGCCGCGGACAGGGAGGGATTTCACCCCTCCACTTT. Its protein is CAGRGQGGISPLHF.

The rearrangement uses TRBV18 and TRBJ1-4; TRBD1 is a possible D gene (5 bases). This CDR3 comprises 15 residues. V lost 4 bases and J lost 4, with 13 bases in between. CDR1 and CDR2 from the germline V gene are KGHSH and LQKENI. The CDR3 spells CASSQDYRSNEKLFF. In nucleotides, the CDR3 is TGTGCCAGCTCACAGGACTACAGGAGTAATGAAAAACTGTTTTTT.

This sequence joins TRBV7-8 and TRBJ2-2; 10 bases line up with TRBD1. The V segment lost 6 bases and the J segment 6 bases; nucleotides outside the gene matches: 7. The CDR3 covers 15 residues. The germline gives CDR1 SGHVS, CDR2 FQNEAQ. In DNA form, the CDR3 reads TGTGCCAGCAGACCGGGACAGGGGATCGCCGGGGAGCTGTTTTTT. Its translation: CASRPGQGIAGELFF.